The entry that follows covers one T cell receptor (beta chain) sequence. Its antigen remains unidentified. This sample stems from a study of cytomegalovirus exposure and HLA in healthy donors. There are 16 residues in the CDR3. V was clipped by 3 bases and J by 4 bases; unmatched bases: 11. The V gene's germline CDR1 is SGDLS and CDR2 YYNGEE. A multiplex PCR was run with 60 Vbeta primers and 13 Jbeta primers. Assay used: immunoSEQ multiplex PCR; TCRdb lists only in-frame clones, some missing. The top ten hold under 3% of the sample, which has some 150,000 clones, 80% seen once. General observations from the study: A later analysis reportedly found that, within productive TCRs, an Asian-associated ancestry cluster had fewer N-insertions than the mean observed across the approximately 670 donors. CMV serostatus stood as the only immune exposure information on hand.

The sequenced sample was PBMCs. The gene calls are TRBV9 and TRBJ2-3; TRBD1 matches at 7 bases. This TCR was recovered from a woman aged 25 to 45 in good health and CMV-seronegative. DNA for the CDR3: TGTGCCAGCAGCGGAACCACAGGGGCGATGTCAGATACGCAGTATTTT. Amino acid sequence: CASSGTTGAMSDTQYF. The whole variable domain, filled in from reference TRBV9 and TRBJ2-3, reads DSGVTQTPKHLITATGQRVTLRCSPRSGDLSVYWYQQSLDQGLQFLIQYYNGEERAKGNILERFSAQQFPDLHSELNLSSLELGDSALYFCASSGTTGAMSDTQYFGPGTRLTVL.